These 10 T cell receptor beta chains were sequenced from one sample in a study of cytomegalovirus exposure and HLA in healthy donors. PCR was performed using 60 Vbeta and 13 Jbeta primers. Method: immunoSEQ multiplex PCR; TCRdb's copy keeps in-frame clones and lacks some. Among some 150,000 clones listed, about 61% were seen once. Sequencing input: PBMCs. The receptors shown here come from a woman in her thirties or forties in good health and CMV-seronegative.

This clone was counted only a few times. The chain is built from TRBV5-5 and TRBJ2-3, with 7 bases fitting TRBD1. The CDR3 consists of 12 residues. Germline V gene lookup returns CDR1 SGHKS and CDR2 YYEKEE (reference sequence). The junction had 1 base not matched to a gene; V was cut back by 3 bases and J by 6 bases. CDR3 coding DNA: TGTGCCAGCAGCTCCAGGGGGGATACGCAGTATTTT. Translating gives CASSSRGDTQYF.

This clone was detected once. The sample carries other DNA sequences with the same CDR3. This chain links TRBV27 with TRBJ1-1; D not resolved. CDR1 is MNHEY and CDR2 is SMNVEV in the germline V gene (reference sequence). This CDR3 spans 14 amino acids. V dropped 3 bases and J dropped 1 base, with 9 bases sitting between them. CDR3 residues: CASSFRGGNTEAFF. The CDR3 DNA is TGTGCCAGCAGTTTCCGGGGAGGGAACACTGAAGCTTTCTTT.

This clone was counted only a few times. The gene calls are TRBV29-1 and TRBJ1-2; 10 positions agree with TRBD1. CDR1 and CDR2 from the germline V gene are SQVTM and ANQGSEA. The CDR3 loop spans 11 amino acids. V shed 7 bases, J shed 6 bases, and the junction held 2 bases outside the gene matches. The CDR3 DNA follows: TGCAGCGCCGACAGGGGGCATGGCTACACCTTC. Translated: CSADRGHGYTF.

V gene TRBV7-3 combines with J gene TRBJ2-7; tentatively, D is TRBD1 (5 bases). CDR1 and CDR2 (germline): SGHTA, FQGTGA. V was clipped by 5 bases and J by 4 bases, with 12 bases between them. The CDR3 is made up of 13 amino acids. This chain's CDR3 is CASSPGPGYEQYF. The CDR3 DNA follows: TGTGCCAGCAGCCCCGGCCCAGGGTACGAGCAGTACTTC.

The CDR3 is CASSQDPLPPGQSINNEQFF. The DNA for the CDR3 is TGCGCCAGCAGCCAAGATCCCCTTCCCCCTGGACAGTCAATAAACAATGAGCAGTTCTTC. The V call is TRBV4-1, the J call TRBJ2-1; maybe TRBD1 (6 bases). The V gene's germline CDR1 is MGHRA and CDR2 YSYEKL. V lost 0 bases, J lost 5 bases, and 26 bases lay in between. The CDR3 covers 20 residues.

The table lists this clone with a few counts. The chain is built from TRBV7-2 and TRBJ1-1, with 7 bases lining up with TRBD1. Per the germline V gene, CDR1 is SGHTA and CDR2 is FQGNSA. The CDR3 has 14 residues. The trim removed 3 bases at V and 3 bases at J, leaving 4 bases unmatched. The CDR3 nucleotides read TGTGCCAGCAGCTTCACCAGGGGGGACACTGAAGCTTTCTTT. Protein sequence: CASSFTRGDTEAFF.

J is TRBJ2-5 and V is TRBV2, with 10 bases aligning to TRBD2. Germline CDR1 and CDR2: SNHLY and FYNNEI. The V segment lost 5 bases and the J segment 5 bases; nucleotides outside the gene matches: 2. CDR3 size: 13 residues. The CDR3 loop is CASSTGLAETQYF. CDR3 DNA sequence: TGTGCCAGCAGTACGGGACTAGCGGAGACCCAGTACTTC.

Here the CDR3 reads CASSLDVTGSEQYF. The CDR3 DNA is TGTGCCAGCAGCTTAGATGTGACAGGGAGCGAGCAGTACTTC. The genes are TRBV11-2 and TRBJ2-7; TRBD1 matches 7 bases. From germline, CDR1 is SGHAT and CDR2 FQNNGV. The CDR3 covers 14 residues. Trimming took 0 bases from V and 6 from J; bases not matched to a gene: 5.

This clone was counted between two and nine times. This sequence joins TRBV27 and TRBJ1-2, with 7 bases fitting TRBD1. The V segment lost 6 bases and the J segment 0 bases; nucleotides outside the gene matches: 13. The CDR3 totals 17 residues. Germline lookup yields CDR1 MNHEY and CDR2 SMNVEV (reference sequence). In DNA form, the CDR3 reads TGTGCCAGCAGGGGGGGAGCGGCAGGGGGACCTAACTATGGCTACACCTTC. This sequence encodes CASRGGAAGGPNYGYTF.

V gene TRBV30 combines with J gene TRBJ1-2; D may be TRBD1 (6 bases). Trimming took off 5 bases at V and 4 bases at J, with 8 bases between the two ends. The CDR3 loop spans 11 amino acids. CDR1 and CDR2 (germline): GTSNPN, SVGIG (reference sequence). CDR3 sequence (DNA): TGTGCCTGGGGACAGTTCTATGGCTACACCTTC. Its translation: CAWGQFYGYTF.